Shown below are 23 T cell receptor beta chains from a single sample sequenced in a study of cytomegalovirus exposure and HLA in healthy donors. The PCR contained 60 Vbeta and 13 Jbeta primers. Generated by immunoSEQ multiplex PCR, the TCRdb table keeps only in-frame clones and is missing some. The sample carries approximately 250,000 clones, about three quarters recorded once. The sequenced material came from PBMCs. The receptors here all came from a boy aged 5-17 years in good health and CMV-seronegative.

This chain uses TRBV7-3 with TRBJ2-1; 10 bases map to TRBD2. Germline V CDR1 and CDR2: SGHTA, FQGTGA. Trimming at V came to 3 bases and at J to 5 bases, leaving 7 bases not matched to a gene. The CDR3 loop spans 16 amino acids. This CDR3 reads CASSFPKRGGDNEQFF. The CDR3 region has the DNA TGTGCCAGCAGCTTTCCTAAGCGGGGGGGAGACAATGAGCAGTTCTTC.

About this clone: At the DNA level, this CDR3 is encoded by other sequences in the same sample as well. The CDR3 bases are TGTGCCAGCCGGAGGACAGGGGATCAGCCCCAGCATTTT. Its translation: CASRRTGDQPQHF. This chain connects TRBV6-5 to TRBJ1-5, with TRBD1 matching over 9 bases. The CDR3 loop spans 13 amino acids. Per the germline V gene, CDR1 is MNHEY and CDR2 is SVGAGI. Trimming removed 8 bases from V and 5 bases from J; junction bases left unmatched: 4.

Worth noting for this clone: Other DNA sequences within the sample encode an identical CDR3. V is TRBV5-1 and J is TRBJ1-4; 8 positions match TRBD1. Trimming removed 0 bases from V and 5 bases from J; junction bases left unmatched: 0. The germline V gene encodes CDR1 SGHRS and CDR2 YFSETQ. There are 14 residues in the CDR3. CDR3: CASSLGQGNEKLFF. The CDR3 nucleotides read TGCGCCAGCAGCTTGGGACAGGGGAATGAAAAACTGTTTTTT. The full variable domain, its missing parts supplied by reference TRBV5-1 and TRBJ1-4, is KAGVTQTPRYLIKTRGQQVTLSCSPISGHRSVSWYQQTPGQGLQFLFEYFSETQRNKGNFPGRFSGRQFSNSRSEMNVSTLELGDSALYLCASSLGQGNEKLFFGSGTQLSVL.

The chain combines TRBV5-6 with TRBJ1-1; D is perhaps TRBD1 (5 bases). The CDR3 loop spans 15 amino acids. Germline CDR1 reads SGHDT; CDR2 reads YYEEEE. V was cut by 1 base and J by 2 bases, with 12 bases left in between. CDR3 protein: CASSLIWTINTEAFF. The CDR3 nucleotides read TGTGCCAGCAGCTTGATTTGGACAATAAACACTGAAGCTTTCTTT.

This sequence joins TRBV11-3 and TRBJ2-7, with D possibly TRBD2 on 7 matching bases. Germline V gene sequence: CDR1 SGHNT, CDR2 YENEEA. This CDR3 spans 16 amino acids. V was clipped by 3 bases and J by 3 bases, with 18 bases between them. The CDR3 bases are TGTGCCAGCAGCTTTCGTTCTAGGGGGGGGCACTACGAGCAGTACTTC. Amino acid sequence: CASSFRSRGGHYEQYF.

This clone was seen a single time. V and J are TRBV5-1 and TRBJ2-7; TRBD1 aligns across 9 bases. Germline V lookup: CDR1 SGHRS, CDR2 YFSETQ. V trimming: 4 bases; J trimming: 6 bases; junction bases outside the gene matches: 8. This CDR3 contains 14 residues. CDR3 coding DNA: TGCGCCAGCAGCCGTCGGACAGGGGAGGGCGAGCAGTACTTC. The encoded protein is CASSRRTGEGEQYF.

The CDR3 DNA follows: TGCGCCAGCAGCTTGGAGGGGCAGGACAATTCACCCCTCCACTTT. It translates to CASSLEGQDNSPLHF. This rearrangement joins TRBV5-1 to TRBJ1-6, with D perhaps TRBD1 (5 bases). The CDR3 consists of 15 residues. V lost 0 bases and J lost 7, with 11 bases in between. In germline, CDR1 is SGHRS, CDR2 YFSETQ. Combining the CDR3 with reference TRBV5-1 and TRBJ1-6 gives the whole variable domain KAGVTQTPRYLIKTRGQQVTLSCSPISGHRSVSWYQQTPGQGLQFLFEYFSETQRNKGNFPGRFSGRQFSNSRSEMNVSTLELGDSALYLCASSLEGQDNSPLHFGNGTRLTVT.

This clone was counted between two and nine times. J is TRBJ2-5 and V is TRBV9; perhaps TRBD2 as D (5 bases). V gave up 0 bases and J gave up 5 bases, with 17 bases separating them. CDR1 SGDLS and CDR2 YYNGEE come from the germline V gene. The length of the CDR3 is 16 residues. The CDR3 protein is CASSVEPGLRFETQYF. DNA of the CDR3: TGTGCCAGCAGCGTAGAACCGGGATTGAGGTTCGAGACCCAGTACTTC.

This clone was counted a single time. The chain is built from TRBV4-1 and TRBJ2-7, with 8 bases matching TRBD2. The CDR3 sequence is 17 residues long. The junction had 14 bases not matched to a gene; V was cut back by 3 bases and J by 4 bases. Per the germline V gene, CDR1 is MGHRA and CDR2 is YSYEKL. CDR3 DNA sequence: TGCGCCAGCAGCCATTTTTTGAGAAGCGGGAGTATGTACGAGCAGTACTTC. It translates to CASSHFLRSGSMYEQYF.

This chain connects TRBV19 to TRBJ2-7; 8 bases match TRBD1. Trimming cost V 5 bases and J 0 bases; bases outside gene matches: 9. The CDR3 has 16 amino acids. Per germline, CDR1 LNHDA and CDR2 SQIVND (reference sequence). The CDR3 DNA follows: TGTGCCAGTAGTGCACAACCGGGACAGGCCTCCTACGAGCAGTACTTC. Its protein product is CASSAQPGQASYEQYF.

The chain joins TRBV7-9 to TRBJ2-7, with 8 positions matching TRBD1. The CDR3 sequence is 15 residues long. J lost 6 bases, V lost 2 bases, and 9 bases had no gene match. The germline CDR1 and CDR2 sequences are SEHNR and FQNEAQ (reference sequence). The CDR3 DNA is TGTGCCAGCAGCTTAAAGGGACAGGCGGGTTCCGAGCAGTACTTC. Residues: CASSLKGQAGSEQYF.

The chain carries TRBV2 and TRBJ1-1, with D possibly matching TRBD1 (5 bases). CDR1 and CDR2 from the germline V gene are SNHLY and FYNNEI. CDR3 length equals 13 residues. Trimming took 9 bases from V and 4 from J, leaving 15 bases between them. CDR3 residues: CARESRGRTEAFF. CDR3 DNA sequence: TGTGCCAGGGAATCTAGGGGTCGCACTGAAGCTTTCTTT.

V gene TRBV7-6 combines with J gene TRBJ1-1; D is unclear. The CDR3 loop spans 12 amino acids. The V and J ends lost 4 bases and 5 bases respectively, with 8 bases between them. Germline lookup yields CDR1 SGHVS and CDR2 FNYEAQ. The CDR3 bases are TGTGCCAGCAGCTCGACAAGAACTGAAGCTTTCTTT. Its translation: CASSSTRTEAFF. The full variable domain, completed using reference TRBV7-6 and TRBJ1-1, is GAGVSQSPRYKVTKRGQDVALRCDPISGHVSLYWYRQALGQGPEFLTYFNYEAQQDKSGLPNDRFSAERPEGSISTLTIQRTEQRDSAMYRCASSSTRTEAFFGQGTRLTVV.

There are a few counts of this clone. V and J are TRBV30 and TRBJ2-7; the D gene is possibly TRBD1 (6 bases). This CDR3 is built from 13 residues. V lost 1 base, J lost 3 bases, and 10 bases lay in between. Germline CDR1 is GTSNPN and CDR2 is SVGIG (reference sequence). In nucleotides, the CDR3 is TGTGCCTGGAGTGGGGACATCTTCTACGAGCAGTACTTC. It is translated as CAWSGDIFYEQYF.

The J gene is TRBJ2-5, the V gene TRBV9; 9 nucleotides match TRBD1. The CDR3 loop spans 15 amino acids. Trimming took 0 bases from V and 5 from J; bases not matched to a gene: 5. From germline, CDR1 is SGDLS and CDR2 YYNGEE. Here the CDR3 DNA reads TGTGCCAGCAGCGTAGCCGGGACAGGGTCCGAGACCCAGTACTTC. This translates into CASSVAGTGSETQYF.

The chain has TRBV25-1 and TRBJ1-2; a weak D match, TRBD1 (6 bases). Germline V gene sequence: CDR1 MGHDK, CDR2 SYGVNS. This CDR3 region has 18 residues. V lost 4 bases, J lost 5 bases, and 26 bases lay in between. This CDR3 reads CASSGFRQANAMGYGYTF. In DNA, the CDR3 is TGTGCCAGCAGTGGGTTCCGACAGGCCAACGCTATGGGGTATGGCTACACCTTC.

The rearrangement links TRBV27 to TRBJ1-2; 12 positions agree with TRBD1. The junction had 15 bases not matched to a gene; V was cut back by 5 bases and J by 8 bases. The CDR3 runs 17 residues. Germline CDR1 is MNHEY and CDR2 is SMNVEV (reference sequence). CDR3 residues: CASSPGTGGHRVQGYTF. The CDR3 DNA is TGTGCCAGCAGTCCTGGGACAGGGGGCCATCGAGTACAAGGCTACACCTTC.

V is TRBV11-2 and J is TRBJ2-7; the D is unclear. The CDR3 loop spans 13 amino acids. Germline values: CDR1 SGHAT, CDR2 FQNNGV. Trimming left V 2 bases short and J 5 bases short, with 10 bases between. The CDR3: CASSLPPRHEQYF. DNA for the CDR3: TGTGCCAGCAGCTTACCTCCTAGGCACGAGCAGTACTTC.

The chain is built from TRBV6-1 and TRBJ1-5; TRBD1 matches 10 bases. This CDR3 comprises 16 residues. CDR1 is MNHNS, CDR2 SASEGT, per germline. Trimming removed 0 bases from V and 4 bases from J; junction bases left unmatched: 3. CDR3 residues: CASSEAEGQGNQPQHF. In DNA form, the CDR3 reads TGTGCCAGCAGTGAAGCCGAGGGACAGGGGAATCAGCCCCAGCATTTT.

The chain combines TRBV9 with TRBJ1-2, with TRBD1 matching 12 bases. After removal of 4 bases from V and 7 bases from J, the junction contained 11 bases not matched to a gene. CDR3 length equals 16 residues. CDR1 is SGDLS and CDR2 is YYNGEE in the germline V gene. CDR3 sequence: CASSPMAGQGARGYTF. The CDR3 DNA follows: TGTGCCAGCAGCCCCATGGCGGGACAGGGGGCCCGTGGCTACACCTTC.

This chain links TRBV4-1 with TRBJ1-5, with D unresolved. V was trimmed by 4 bases and J by 7 bases, leaving 11 bases between them. The length of the CDR3 is 13 residues. The germline gives CDR1 MGHRA, CDR2 YSYEKL. CDR3 region: CASSRLAGQPQHF. The CDR3 coding sequence is TGCGCCAGCAGCCGACTGGCCGGGCAGCCCCAGCATTTT.

The CDR3 DNA sequence: TGCGCCAGCAGTTCCGGGGAGACTGAAGCTTTCTTT. It yields the protein CASSSGETEAFF. V usage is TRBV10-2 and J usage is TRBJ1-1; D is unclear. The CDR3 is made up of 12 amino acids. Germline CDR1 is WSHSY and CDR2 is SAAADI. The ends were cut back, 5 bases at V and 5 bases at J, with 9 bases in the middle.

This chain links TRBV6-5 with TRBJ1-2; TRBD1 aligns across 8 bases. The V gene end was trimmed by 6 bases and the J gene end by 4 bases; junction bases not matched to a gene: 4. This CDR3 comprises 13 residues. Germline CDR1 reads MNHEY; CDR2 reads SVGAGI. The CDR3 loop reads CASSQDRVYGYTF. The CDR3 nucleotides read TGTGCCAGCAGCCAGGACAGGGTCTATGGCTACACCTTC.